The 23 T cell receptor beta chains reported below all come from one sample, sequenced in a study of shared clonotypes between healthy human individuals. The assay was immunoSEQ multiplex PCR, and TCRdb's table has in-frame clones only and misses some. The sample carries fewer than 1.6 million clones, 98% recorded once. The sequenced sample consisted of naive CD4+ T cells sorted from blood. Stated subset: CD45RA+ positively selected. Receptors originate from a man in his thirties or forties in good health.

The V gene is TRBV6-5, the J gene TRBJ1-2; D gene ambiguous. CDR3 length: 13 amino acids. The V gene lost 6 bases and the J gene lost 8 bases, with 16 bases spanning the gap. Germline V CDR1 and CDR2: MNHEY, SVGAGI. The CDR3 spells CASRASRDGGYTF. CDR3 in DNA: TGTGCCAGCAGAGCGTCCCGGGATGGCGGCTACACCTTC.

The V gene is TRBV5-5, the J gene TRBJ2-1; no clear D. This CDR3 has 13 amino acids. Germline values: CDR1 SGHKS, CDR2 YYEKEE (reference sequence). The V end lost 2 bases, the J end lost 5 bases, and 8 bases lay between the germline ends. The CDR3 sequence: CASSFSPDNEQFF. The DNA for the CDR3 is TGTGCCAGCAGCTTTAGTCCGGACAATGAGCAGTTCTTC.

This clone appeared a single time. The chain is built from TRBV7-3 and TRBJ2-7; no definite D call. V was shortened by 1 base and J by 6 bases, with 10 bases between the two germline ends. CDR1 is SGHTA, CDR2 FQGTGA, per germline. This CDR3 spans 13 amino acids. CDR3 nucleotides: TGTGCCAGCAGCTTAAGTCGGGCAACCGAGCAGTACTTC. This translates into CASSLSRATEQYF.

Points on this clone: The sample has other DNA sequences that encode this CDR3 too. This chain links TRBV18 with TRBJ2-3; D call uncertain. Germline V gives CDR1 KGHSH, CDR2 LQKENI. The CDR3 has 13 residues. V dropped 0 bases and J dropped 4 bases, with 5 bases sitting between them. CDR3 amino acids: CASSPPSSDTQYF. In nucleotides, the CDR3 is TGTGCCAGCTCACCACCGTCTTCAGATACGCAGTATTTT.

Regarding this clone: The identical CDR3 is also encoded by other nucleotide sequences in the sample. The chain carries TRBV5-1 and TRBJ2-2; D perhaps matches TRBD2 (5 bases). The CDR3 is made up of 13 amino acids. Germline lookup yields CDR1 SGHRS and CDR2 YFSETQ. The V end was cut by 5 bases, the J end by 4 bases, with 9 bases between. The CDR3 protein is CASSLAGTGELFF. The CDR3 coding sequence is TGCGCCAGCAGTCTAGCAGGCACCGGGGAGCTGTTTTTT.

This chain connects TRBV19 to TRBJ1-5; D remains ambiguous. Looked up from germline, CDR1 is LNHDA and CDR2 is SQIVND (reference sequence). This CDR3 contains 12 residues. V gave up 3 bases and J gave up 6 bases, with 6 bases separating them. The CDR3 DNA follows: TGTGCCAGTAGTATTGAACCTCAGCCCCAGCATTTT. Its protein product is CASSIEPQPQHF. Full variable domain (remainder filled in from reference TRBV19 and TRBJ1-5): DGGITQSPKYLFRKEGQNVTLSCEQNLNHDAMYWYRQDPGQGLRLIYYSQIVNDFQKGDIAEGYSVSREKKESFPLTVTSAQKNPTAFYLCASSIEPQPQHFGDGTRLSIL.

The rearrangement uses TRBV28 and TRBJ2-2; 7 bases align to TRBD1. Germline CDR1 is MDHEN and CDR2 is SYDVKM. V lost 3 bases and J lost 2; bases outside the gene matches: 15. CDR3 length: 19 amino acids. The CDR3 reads CASSFPRSTGDKNTGELFF. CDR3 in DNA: TGTGCCAGCAGTTTCCCACGCTCCACAGGGGACAAAAACACCGGGGAGCTGTTTTTT.

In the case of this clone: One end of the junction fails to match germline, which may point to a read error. The CDR3 sequence is CASSLGLAGASETQYF. For the CDR3, the DNA is TGTGCTAGCAGCTTAGGTCTGGCGGGGGCTTCAGAGACCCAGTACTTC. J is TRBJ2-5 and V is TRBV7-7; D is possibly TRBD2 (7 bases). This CDR3 has 16 residues. Germline V lookup: CDR1 SSHAT, CDR2 FNYEAQ (reference sequence).

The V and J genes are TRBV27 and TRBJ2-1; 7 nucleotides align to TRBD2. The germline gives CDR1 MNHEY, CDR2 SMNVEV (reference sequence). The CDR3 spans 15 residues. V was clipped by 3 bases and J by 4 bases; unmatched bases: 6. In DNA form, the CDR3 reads TGTGCCAGCAGTTTTGGCGGGACTACTTACAATGAGCAGTTCTTC. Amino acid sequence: CASSFGGTTYNEQFF.

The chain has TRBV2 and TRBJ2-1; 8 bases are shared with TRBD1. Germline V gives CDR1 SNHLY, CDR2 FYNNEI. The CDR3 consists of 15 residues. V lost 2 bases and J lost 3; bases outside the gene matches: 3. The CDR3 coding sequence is TGTGCCAGCAGTGAACCCAGGGGGCTCTACAATGAGCAGTTCTTC. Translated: CASSEPRGLYNEQFF. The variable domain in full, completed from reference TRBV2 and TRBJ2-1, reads EPEVTQTPSHQVTQMGQEVILRCVPISNHLYFYWYRQILGQKVEFLVSFYNNEISEKSEIFDDQFSVERPDGSNFTLKIRSTKLEDSAMYFCASSEPRGLYNEQFFGPGTRLTVL.

The CDR3, as DNA: TGTGCCAGTAGTAAGACAGGAGTCAACTCCTACGAGCAGTACTTC. Its protein product is CASSKTGVNSYEQYF. The chain carries TRBV19 and TRBJ2-7, with D perhaps TRBD1 (6 bases). The germline CDR1 and CDR2 sequences are LNHDA and SQIVND (reference sequence). There are 15 residues in the CDR3. V shed 4 bases and J shed 0 bases, with 13 bases lying between them.

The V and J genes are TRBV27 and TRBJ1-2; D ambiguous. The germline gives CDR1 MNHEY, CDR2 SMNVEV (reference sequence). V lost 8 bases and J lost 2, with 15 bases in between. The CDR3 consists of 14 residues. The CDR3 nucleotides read TGTGCCAGCCGATCGGGATCGACCAACTATGGCTACACCTTC. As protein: CASRSGSTNYGYTF.

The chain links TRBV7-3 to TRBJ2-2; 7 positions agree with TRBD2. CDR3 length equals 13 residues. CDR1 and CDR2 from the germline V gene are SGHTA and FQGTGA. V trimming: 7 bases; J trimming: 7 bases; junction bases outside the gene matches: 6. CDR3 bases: TGTGCCAGCACCCCCGGGAGGAGCGGGGAGCTGTTTTTT. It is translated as CASTPGRSGELFF.

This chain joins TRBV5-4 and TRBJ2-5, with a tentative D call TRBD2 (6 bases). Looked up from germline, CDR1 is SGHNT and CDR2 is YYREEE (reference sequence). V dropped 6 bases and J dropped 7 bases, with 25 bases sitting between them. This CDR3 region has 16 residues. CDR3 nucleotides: TGTGCCAGCAAAGACCGGCGGGACGCCCTGGGGGGGACCCAGTACTTC. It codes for CASKDRRDALGGTQYF.

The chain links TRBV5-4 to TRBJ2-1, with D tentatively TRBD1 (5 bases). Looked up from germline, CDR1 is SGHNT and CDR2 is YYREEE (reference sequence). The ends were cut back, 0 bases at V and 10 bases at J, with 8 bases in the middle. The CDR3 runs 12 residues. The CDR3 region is CASSLVQDEQFF. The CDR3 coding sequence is TGTGCCAGCAGCTTGGTACAGGACGAGCAGTTCTTC.

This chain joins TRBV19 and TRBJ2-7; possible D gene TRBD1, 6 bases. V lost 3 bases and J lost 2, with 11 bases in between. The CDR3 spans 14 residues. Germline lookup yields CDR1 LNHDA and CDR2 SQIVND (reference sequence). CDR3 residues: CASSMGHGTYEQYF. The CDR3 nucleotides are TGTGCCAGTAGTATGGGACACGGAACCTACGAGCAGTACTTC.

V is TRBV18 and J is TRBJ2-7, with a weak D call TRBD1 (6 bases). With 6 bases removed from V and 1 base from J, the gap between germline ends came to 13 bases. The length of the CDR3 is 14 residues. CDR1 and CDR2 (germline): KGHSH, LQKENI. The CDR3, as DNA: TGTGCCAGCTCTGACAGGACTGGTTCCTACGAGCAGTACTTC. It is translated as CASSDRTGSYEQYF.

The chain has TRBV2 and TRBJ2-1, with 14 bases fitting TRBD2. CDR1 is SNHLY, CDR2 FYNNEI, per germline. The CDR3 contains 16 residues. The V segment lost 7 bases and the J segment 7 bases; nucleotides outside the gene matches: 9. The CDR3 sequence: CASNRLAGGPGNEQFF. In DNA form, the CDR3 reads TGTGCCAGCAACCGACTAGCGGGAGGGCCGGGAAATGAGCAGTTCTTC.

In nucleotides, the CDR3 is TGTGCCAGCAGTCCCCCCCTATGGGATAACGACTACGAGCAGTACTTC. Translation gives CASSPPLWDNDYEQYF. V gene TRBV27 combines with J gene TRBJ2-7; D unresolved. The CDR3 has 16 amino acids. CDR1 MNHEY and CDR2 SMNVEV come from the germline V gene (reference sequence). With 5 bases removed from V and 3 bases from J, the gap between germline ends came to 20 bases.

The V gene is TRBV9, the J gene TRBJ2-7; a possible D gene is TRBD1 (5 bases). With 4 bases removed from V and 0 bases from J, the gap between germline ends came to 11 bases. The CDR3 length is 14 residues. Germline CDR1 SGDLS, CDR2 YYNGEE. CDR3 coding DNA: TGTGCCAGCAGCTCACAGGATTTCTCCTACGAGCAGTACTTC. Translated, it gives CASSSQDFSYEQYF.

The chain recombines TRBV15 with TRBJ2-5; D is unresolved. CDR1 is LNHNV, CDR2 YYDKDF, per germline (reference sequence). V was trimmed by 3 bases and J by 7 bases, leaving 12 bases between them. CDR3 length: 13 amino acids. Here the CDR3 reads CATSSRLLGTQYF. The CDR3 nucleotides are TGTGCCACCAGCAGTCGCCTCCTCGGGACCCAGTACTTC.

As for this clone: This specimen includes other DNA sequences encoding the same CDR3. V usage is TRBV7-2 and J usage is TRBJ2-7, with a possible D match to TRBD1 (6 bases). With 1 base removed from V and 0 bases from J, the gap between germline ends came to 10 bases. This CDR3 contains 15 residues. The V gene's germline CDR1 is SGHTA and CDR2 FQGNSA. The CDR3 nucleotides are TGTGCCAGCAGCTTAGTAGCAGGGGACTCCTACGAGCAGTACTTC. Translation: CASSLVAGDSYEQYF. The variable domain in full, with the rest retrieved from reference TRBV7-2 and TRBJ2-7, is GAGVSQSPSNKVTEKGKDVELRCDPISGHTALYWYRQSLGQGLEFLIYFQGNSAPDKSGLPSDRFSAERTGGSVSTLTIQRTQQEDSAVYLCASSLVAGDSYEQYFGPGTRLTVT.

The CDR3: CASSGHRGDVDGYTF. CDR3 DNA sequence: TGTGCCAGCAGCGGCCACAGGGGAGACGTTGACGGCTACACCTTC. J is TRBJ1-2 and V is TRBV9, with 7 bases lining up with TRBD1. V was pared by 3 bases and J by 8 bases, with 13 bases of the junction left unmatched. Germline assignment: CDR1 SGDLS and CDR2 YYNGEE. This CDR3 contains 15 residues. Full variable domain (outside the CDR3, taken from reference TRBV9 and TRBJ1-2): DSGVTQTPKHLITATGQRVTLRCSPRSGDLSVYWYQQSLDQGLQFLIQYYNGEERAKGNILERFSAQQFPDLHSELNLSSLELGDSALYFCASSGHRGDVDGYTFGSGTRLTVV.